The entry that follows covers one T cell receptor beta chain sequence. Its cognate antigen is unknown. Using RNA template, CDR3s of TCR alpha and beta were amplified with iRepertoire arm-PCR. For one-step reverse transcription and amplification, 100-400 ng of tissue mRNA or PBMC total RNA was used. Each CDR3 protein gets one entry after TCRdb re-called the multiplex PCR reads with MiXCR. The repertoire holds 300,000 to 450,000 distinct CDR3 sequences, with about two fifths as singletons. This sample was taken from a study of glioma-infiltrating T cells. Across the whole study: About a million peripheral T cells were targeted at about 4.5- to 11-fold coverage.

Points from the study as a whole: Patients with low tissue-blood divergence carried a signature set of shared blood CDR3 motifs. Gliomas, especially low-grade, showed above-expected tissue-blood divergence; non-neoplastic patients showed below.

Material for sequencing was glioma tissue, nonneoplastic brain tissue, or PBMCs (not recorded which). This receptor was identified in a human donor with low-grade glioma or glioblastoma, undergoing nonglioma brain surgery, or in good health (not recorded which).

The CDR3 region is CASSQDSSGRETQYF. CDR3 bases: TGTGCCAGCAGCCAAGATTCCAGCGGGAGGGAGACCCAGTACTTC. This chain connects TRBV4-2 to TRBJ2-5; TRBD2 matches at 9 bases. The CDR3 covers 15 residues. With 0 bases clipped from V and 5 bases from J, the junction kept 4 bases outside the gene matches. Germline CDR1 is LGHNA and CDR2 is YNFKEQ.